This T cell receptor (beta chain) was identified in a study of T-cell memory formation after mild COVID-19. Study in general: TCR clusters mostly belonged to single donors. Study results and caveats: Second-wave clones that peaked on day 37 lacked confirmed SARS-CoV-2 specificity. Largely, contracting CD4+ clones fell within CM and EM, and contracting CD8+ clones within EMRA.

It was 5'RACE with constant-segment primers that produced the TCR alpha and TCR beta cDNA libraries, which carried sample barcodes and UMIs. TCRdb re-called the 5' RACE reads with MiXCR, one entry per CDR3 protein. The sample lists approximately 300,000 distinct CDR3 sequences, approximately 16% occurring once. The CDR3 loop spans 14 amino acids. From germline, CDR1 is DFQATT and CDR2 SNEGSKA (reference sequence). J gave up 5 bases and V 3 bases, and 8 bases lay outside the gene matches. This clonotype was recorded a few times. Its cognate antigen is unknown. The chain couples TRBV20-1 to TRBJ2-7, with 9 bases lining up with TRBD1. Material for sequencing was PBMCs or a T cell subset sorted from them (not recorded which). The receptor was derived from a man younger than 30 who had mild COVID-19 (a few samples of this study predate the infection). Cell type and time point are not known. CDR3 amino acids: CSASLRTGVNEQYV. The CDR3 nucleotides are TGCAGTGCTAGCCTACGGACAGGGGTCAACGAGCAGTACGTC.